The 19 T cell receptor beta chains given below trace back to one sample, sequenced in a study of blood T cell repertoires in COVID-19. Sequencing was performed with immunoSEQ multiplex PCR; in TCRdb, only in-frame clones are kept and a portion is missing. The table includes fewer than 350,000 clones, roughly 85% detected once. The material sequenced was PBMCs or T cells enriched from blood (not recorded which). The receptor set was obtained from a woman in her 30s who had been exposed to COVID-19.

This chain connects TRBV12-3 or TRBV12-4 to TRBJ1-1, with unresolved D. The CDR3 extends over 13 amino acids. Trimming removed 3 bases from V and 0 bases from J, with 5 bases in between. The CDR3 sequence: CASSFSMNTEAFF. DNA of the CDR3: TGTGCCAGCAGTTTTTCCATGAACACTGAAGCTTTCTTT.

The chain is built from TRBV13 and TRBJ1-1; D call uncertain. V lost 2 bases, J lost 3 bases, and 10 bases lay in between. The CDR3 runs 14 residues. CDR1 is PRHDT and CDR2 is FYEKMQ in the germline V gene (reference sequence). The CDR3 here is CASSLLSGDTEAFF. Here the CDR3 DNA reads TGTGCCAGCAGCTTATTATCCGGGGACACTGAAGCTTTCTTT.

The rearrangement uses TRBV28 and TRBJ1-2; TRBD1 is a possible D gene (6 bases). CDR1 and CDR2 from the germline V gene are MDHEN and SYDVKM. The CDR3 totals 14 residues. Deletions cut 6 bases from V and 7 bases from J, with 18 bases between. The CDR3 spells CASSLGGVGAGYTF. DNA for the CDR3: TGTGCCAGCAGCTTAGGGGGAGTGGGGGCTGGCTACACCTTC.

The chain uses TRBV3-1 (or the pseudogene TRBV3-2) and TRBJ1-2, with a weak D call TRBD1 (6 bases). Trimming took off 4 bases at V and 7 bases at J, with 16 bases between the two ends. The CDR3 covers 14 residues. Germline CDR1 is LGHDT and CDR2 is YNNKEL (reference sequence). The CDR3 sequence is CASSLEAGEGGYTF. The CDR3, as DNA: TGTGCCAGCAGCCTCGAGGCAGGGGAGGGTGGCTACACCTTC.

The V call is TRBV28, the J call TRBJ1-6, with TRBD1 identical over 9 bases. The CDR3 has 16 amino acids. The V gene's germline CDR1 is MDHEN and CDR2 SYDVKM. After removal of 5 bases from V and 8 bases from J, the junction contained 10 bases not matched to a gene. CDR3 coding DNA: TGTGCCAGCAGTCCTCCCGGGACAGGGCTGGATTCACCCCTCCACTTT. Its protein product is CASSPPGTGLDSPLHF. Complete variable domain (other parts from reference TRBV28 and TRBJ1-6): DVKVTQSSRYLVKRTGEKVFLECVQDMDHENMFWYRQDPGLGLRLIYFSYDVKMKEKGDIPEGYSVSREKKERFSLILESASTNQTSMYLCASSPPGTGLDSPLHFGNGTRLTVT.

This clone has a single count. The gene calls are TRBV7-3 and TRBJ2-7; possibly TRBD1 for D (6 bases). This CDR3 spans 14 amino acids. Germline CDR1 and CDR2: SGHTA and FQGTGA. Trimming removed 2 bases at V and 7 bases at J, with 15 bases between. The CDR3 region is CASSLDQGSPEQYF. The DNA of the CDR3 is TGTGCCAGCAGCTTAGACCAGGGGAGCCCAGAGCAGTACTTC.

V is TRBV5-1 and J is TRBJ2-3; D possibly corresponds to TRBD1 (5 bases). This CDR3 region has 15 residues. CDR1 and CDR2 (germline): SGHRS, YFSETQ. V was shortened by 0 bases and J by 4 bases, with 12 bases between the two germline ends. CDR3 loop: CASSLEGALPDTQYF. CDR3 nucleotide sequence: TGCGCCAGCAGCTTGGAAGGGGCGCTCCCAGATACGCAGTATTTT.

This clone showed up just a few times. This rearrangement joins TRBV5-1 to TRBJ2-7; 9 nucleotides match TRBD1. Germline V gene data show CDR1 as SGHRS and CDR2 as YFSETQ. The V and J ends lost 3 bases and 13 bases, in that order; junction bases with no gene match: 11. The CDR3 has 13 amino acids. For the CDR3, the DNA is TGCGCCAGCAGCTCGGGACAGGGCGTGTATGGATACTTC. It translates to CASSSGQGVYGYF. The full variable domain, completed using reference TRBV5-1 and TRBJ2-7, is KAGVTQTPRYLIKTRGQQVTLSCSPISGHRSVSWYQQTPGQGLQFLFEYFSETQRNKGNFPGRFSGRQFSNSRSEMNVSTLELGDSALYLCASSSGQGVYGYFGPGTRLTVT.

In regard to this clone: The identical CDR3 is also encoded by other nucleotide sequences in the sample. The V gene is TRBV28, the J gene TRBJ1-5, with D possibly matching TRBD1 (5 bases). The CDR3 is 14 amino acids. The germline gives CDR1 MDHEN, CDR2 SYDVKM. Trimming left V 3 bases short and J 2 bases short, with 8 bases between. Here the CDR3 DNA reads TGTGCCAGCAGTTTGGGAGGGGGCAATCAGCCCCAGCATTTT. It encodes CASSLGGGNQPQHF. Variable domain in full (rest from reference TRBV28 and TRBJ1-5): DVKVTQSSRYLVKRTGEKVFLECVQDMDHENMFWYRQDPGLGLRLIYFSYDVKMKEKGDIPEGYSVSREKKERFSLILESASTNQTSMYLCASSLGGGNQPQHFGDGTRLSIL.

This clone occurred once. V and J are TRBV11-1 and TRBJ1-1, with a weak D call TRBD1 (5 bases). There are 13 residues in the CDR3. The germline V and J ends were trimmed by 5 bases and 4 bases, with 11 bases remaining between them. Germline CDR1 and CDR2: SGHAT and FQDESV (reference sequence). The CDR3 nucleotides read TGTGCCAGCAGCCTTAGACAGCCCACTGAAGCTTTCTTT. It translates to CASSLRQPTEAFF. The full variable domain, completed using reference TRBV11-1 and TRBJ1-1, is EAEVAQSPRYKITEKSQAVAFWCDPISGHATLYWYRQILGQGPELLVQFQDESVVDDSQLPKDRFSAERLKGVDSTLKIQPAELGDSAMYLCASSLRQPTEAFFGQGTRLTVV.

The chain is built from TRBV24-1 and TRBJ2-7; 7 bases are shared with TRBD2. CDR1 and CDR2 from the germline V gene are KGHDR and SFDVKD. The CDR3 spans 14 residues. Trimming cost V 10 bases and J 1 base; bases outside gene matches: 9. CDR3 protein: CATEGPGGSYEQYF. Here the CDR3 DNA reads TGTGCCACGGAAGGACCCGGGGGGTCCTACGAGCAGTACTTC.

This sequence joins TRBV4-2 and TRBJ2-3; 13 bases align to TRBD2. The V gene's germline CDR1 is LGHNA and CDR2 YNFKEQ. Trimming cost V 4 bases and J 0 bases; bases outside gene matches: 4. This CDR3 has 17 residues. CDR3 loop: CASSRGLAGTSTDTQYF. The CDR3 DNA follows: TGTGCCAGCAGCCGGGGACTAGCGGGGACTAGCACAGATACGCAGTATTTT.

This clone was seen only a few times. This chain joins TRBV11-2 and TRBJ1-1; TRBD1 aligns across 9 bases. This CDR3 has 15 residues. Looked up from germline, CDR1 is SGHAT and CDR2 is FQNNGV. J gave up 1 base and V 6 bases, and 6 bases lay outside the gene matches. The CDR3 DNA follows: TGTGCCAGCAGGGACAGGGGAGGCGCGAACACTGAAGCTTTCTTT. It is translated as CASRDRGGANTEAFF. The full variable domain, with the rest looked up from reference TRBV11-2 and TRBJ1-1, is EAGVAQSPRYKIIEKRQSVAFWCNPISGHATLYWYQQILGQGPKLLIQFQNNGVVDDSQLPKDRFSAERLKGVDSTLKIQPAKLEDSAVYLCASRDRGGANTEAFFGQGTRLTVV.

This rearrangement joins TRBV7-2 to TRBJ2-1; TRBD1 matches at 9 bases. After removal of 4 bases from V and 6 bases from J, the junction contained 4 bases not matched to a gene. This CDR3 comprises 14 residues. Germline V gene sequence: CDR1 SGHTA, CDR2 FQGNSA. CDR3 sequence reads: CASSSRDRVNEQFF. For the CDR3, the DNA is TGTGCCAGCAGCTCACGGGACAGGGTCAATGAGCAGTTCTTC.

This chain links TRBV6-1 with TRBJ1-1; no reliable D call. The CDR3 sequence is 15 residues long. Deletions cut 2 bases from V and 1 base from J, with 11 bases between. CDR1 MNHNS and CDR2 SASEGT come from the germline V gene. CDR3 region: CASSETSTGNTEAFF. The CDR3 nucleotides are TGTGCCAGCAGTGAAACGTCGACGGGGAACACTGAAGCTTTCTTT.

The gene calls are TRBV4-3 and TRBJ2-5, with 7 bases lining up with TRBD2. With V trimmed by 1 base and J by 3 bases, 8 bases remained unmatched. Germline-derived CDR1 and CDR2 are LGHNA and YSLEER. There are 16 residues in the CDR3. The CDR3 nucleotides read TGCGCCAGCAGCCAAGTCAGCAGCGGGGTGAAAGAGACCCAGTACTTC. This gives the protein CASSQVSSGVKETQYF.

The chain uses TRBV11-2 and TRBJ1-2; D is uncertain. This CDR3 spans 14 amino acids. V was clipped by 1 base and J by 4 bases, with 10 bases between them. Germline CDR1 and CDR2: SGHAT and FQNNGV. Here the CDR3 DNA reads TGTGCCAGCAGCTTAGCGAGGGTTTCCTATGGCTACACCTTC. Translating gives CASSLARVSYGYTF.

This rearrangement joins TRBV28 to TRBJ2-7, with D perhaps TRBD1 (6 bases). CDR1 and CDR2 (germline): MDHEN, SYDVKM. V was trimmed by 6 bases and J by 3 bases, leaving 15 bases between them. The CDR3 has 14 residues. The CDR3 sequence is CASRLTGQIYEQYF. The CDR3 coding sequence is TGTGCCAGCAGACTCACCGGACAGATCTACGAGCAGTACTTC.

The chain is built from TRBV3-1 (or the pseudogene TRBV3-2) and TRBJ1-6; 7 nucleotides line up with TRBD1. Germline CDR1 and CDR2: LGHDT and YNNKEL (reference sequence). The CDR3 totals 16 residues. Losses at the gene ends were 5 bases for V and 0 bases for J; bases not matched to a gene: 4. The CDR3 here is CASSVRDSSYNSPLHF. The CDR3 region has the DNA TGTGCCAGCAGCGTCCGGGACAGCTCCTATAATTCACCCCTCCACTTT.